Following are 6 T cell receptor beta chains from one sample sequenced in a study of PD-1 blockade in mismatch repair-deficient tumors. The data were produced by immunoSEQ multiplex PCR, yet TCRdb's version contains in-frame clones alone and is incomplete. This table has approximately 9,000 clones, 85% to 95% appearing once. What these receptors recognize is not known. Time point denoted: roughly ten-day in vitro stimulation with candidate neoantigen peptide 3. The starting material was cells cultured in vitro, obtained from a patient treated with pembrolizumab. Receptor source: an adult with mismatch repair-deficient cancer.

This chain uses TRBV13 with TRBJ2-7; D perhaps matches TRBD2 (5 bases). V dropped 5 bases and J dropped 6 bases, with 17 bases sitting between them. Germline CDR1 PRHDT, CDR2 FYEKMQ (reference sequence). The CDR3 covers 14 residues. The CDR3 DNA reads TGTGCCAGCAGCCTAGACTCGGGGAAAATCGAGCAGTACTTC. Amino acids: CASSLDSGKIEQYF.

This chain connects TRBV11-2 to TRBJ2-5; D might be TRBD2 (5 bases). Looked up from germline, CDR1 is SGHAT and CDR2 is FQNNGV. The CDR3 sequence is 14 residues long. V lost 3 bases and J lost 6, with 14 bases in between. The CDR3 region has the DNA TGTGCCAGCAGCTTTGCACTAGTCAAGCAGACCCAGTACTTC. It specifies CASSFALVKQTQYF. The whole variable domain, filled in from reference TRBV11-2 and TRBJ2-5, reads EAGVAQSPRYKIIEKRQSVAFWCNPISGHATLYWYQQILGQGPKLLIQFQNNGVVDDSQLPKDRFSAERLKGVDSTLKIQPAKLEDSAVYLCASSFALVKQTQYFGPGTRLLVL.

The rearrangement joins TRBV28 to TRBJ1-2; TRBD1 is a possible D gene (5 bases). CDR1 is MDHEN and CDR2 is SYDVKM in the germline V gene. V dropped 9 bases and J dropped 5 bases, with 10 bases sitting between them. The CDR3 consists of 11 residues. DNA for the CDR3: TGTGCCAGTAGGGACGGGTATGGCTACACCTTC. Its protein is CASRDGYGYTF.

The chain recombines TRBV5-1 with TRBJ2-5; D uncertain. Looked up from germline, CDR1 is SGHRS and CDR2 is YFSETQ. The V and J ends lost 0 bases and 7 bases respectively, with 13 bases between them. CDR3 length: 14 amino acids. The CDR3 DNA reads TGCGCCAGCAGCTTGGACTTACCCCCGGGGACCCAGTACTTC. Encoded protein: CASSLDLPPGTQYF. The full variable domain, completed using reference TRBV5-1 and TRBJ2-5, is KAGVTQTPRYLIKTRGQQVTLSCSPISGHRSVSWYQQTPGQGLQFLFEYFSETQRNKGNFPGRFSGRQFSNSRSEMNVSTLELGDSALYLCASSLDLPPGTQYFGPGTRLLVL.

The chain employs TRBV7-6 and TRBJ1-1, with D maybe TRBD1 (5 bases). The length of the CDR3 is 15 residues. CDR1 is SGHVS, CDR2 FNYEAQ, per germline. Trimming took off 5 bases at V and 4 bases at J, with 17 bases between the two ends. This CDR3 is CASSMGLFRGTEAFF. The DNA for the CDR3 is TGTGCCAGCAGCATGGGACTCTTTCGGGGCACTGAAGCTTTCTTT.

The chain links TRBV27 to TRBJ2-7; D is perhaps TRBD1 or TRBD2 (6 bases each). Germline lookup yields CDR1 MNHEY and CDR2 SMNVEV (reference sequence). Trimming took off 2 bases at V and 1 base at J, with 9 bases between the two ends. The CDR3 extends over 14 amino acids. The CDR3 nucleotides read TGTGCCAGCAGTTTAAGGGGGGATTCCTACGAGCAGTACTTC. Translation gives CASSLRGDSYEQYF.